In this sample, the clone carrying this TCR beta chain turned up once. Its antigen is not known. This sample is part of a study of blood T cells in healthy people across ages. Regarding the study as a whole: TCR beta diversity was tightly associated with the proportion of naive T cells.

V lost 5 bases, J lost 7 bases, and 8 bases stayed unmatched. Germline V CDR1 and CDR2: DFQATT, SNEGSKA (reference sequence). The CDR3 covers 14 residues. Then a second PCR, running roughly 7 to 12 cycles, was carried out with a sample-barcoded 5' primer and a J-beta primer mix. MiXCR, run by TCRdb on the 5' RACE reads, gives a single entry per CDR3 protein. The table includes around 970,000 distinct CDR3 sequences, 51% detected once. The sequenced sample was blood. The V and J genes are TRBV20-1 and TRBJ2-5; 12 nucleotides align to TRBD1. The receptor's source is a woman aged 60-75 years in good health. The CDR3 reads CSAPPGQGAGTQYF. The CDR3 DNA reads as TGCAGTGCTCCGCCGGGACAGGGGGCCGGGACCCAGTACTTC.